This T cell receptor beta chain was observed in a study of breast tumors, draining lymph nodes, adjacent tissues listed by TCRdb under 2016. Background on the whole study: TCR beta repertoires were compared across tumor, adjacent nontumor tissue and axillary lymph nodes obtained from breast cancer patients. In human breast cancer, the study set out to assess how tumor, surrounding tissue and draining lymph node repertoires relate to one another and whether T cells might be exchanged between them.

The instrument given in TCRdb is Illumina HiSeq 2000. TCR beta chain libraries were generated by multiplex PCR amplification. The amplified TCR beta chain products were analyzed by high-throughput sequencing. TCRdb handled the public reads itself, with Q25 trimming in fastp and clone calling in MiXCR, and kept productive beta chains. A single entry per CDR3 protein holds the most common genes and DNA from its merged rows. The sample data list under 250,000 distinct CDR3 sequences, and roughly 32% of these were observed just once. Together, the top ten hold about 1.4% of the sample. Lymph node samples were obtained from the axillary draining lymph nodes of breast cancer patients. This clonotype has at least ten counts. What antigen it recognizes has not been identified. No base quality values were provided; no much bigger clone lies one nucleotide off. The research as a whole found: The similarity between tumor and nontumor tissue repertoires was significantly greater in luminal-like breast cancer than in basal-like breast cancer. The study presented the conclusion that tumor T cells originate in lymph nodes as consistent with a hypothesis, not as something directly demonstrated. The data were judged consistent with most tumor T cells deriving from the lymph node and then expanding within tumor tissue. Tumor T-cell repertoires showed less diversity than lymph node repertoires and more diversity than nontumor tissue repertoires, and tumor T-cell repertoires showed preferential V and J gene usage.

From its cysteine to its phenylalanine, the CDR3 spans 14 amino acids. Left in the record is the CDR3 DNA by itself, 42 bases read in frame from the first base. Per the germline V gene (reference sequence), LNHDA is the CDR1 and SQIVND is the CDR2. V loses 3 bases, J loses 5 bases, and the germline ends lie 11 bases apart. The source of this sequence is a female donor with breast cancer. Some clones in this sample may be carry-over from other donors' samples. The specimen was axillary lymph node tissue. The sequence is built from TRBV19 and TRBJ2-1, with no confidently assigned D gene. This receptor carries the CDR3 CASSMREVDNEQFF. The DNA sequence follows: TGTGCCAGTAGTATGCGAGAGGTGGACAATGAGCAGTTCTTC.